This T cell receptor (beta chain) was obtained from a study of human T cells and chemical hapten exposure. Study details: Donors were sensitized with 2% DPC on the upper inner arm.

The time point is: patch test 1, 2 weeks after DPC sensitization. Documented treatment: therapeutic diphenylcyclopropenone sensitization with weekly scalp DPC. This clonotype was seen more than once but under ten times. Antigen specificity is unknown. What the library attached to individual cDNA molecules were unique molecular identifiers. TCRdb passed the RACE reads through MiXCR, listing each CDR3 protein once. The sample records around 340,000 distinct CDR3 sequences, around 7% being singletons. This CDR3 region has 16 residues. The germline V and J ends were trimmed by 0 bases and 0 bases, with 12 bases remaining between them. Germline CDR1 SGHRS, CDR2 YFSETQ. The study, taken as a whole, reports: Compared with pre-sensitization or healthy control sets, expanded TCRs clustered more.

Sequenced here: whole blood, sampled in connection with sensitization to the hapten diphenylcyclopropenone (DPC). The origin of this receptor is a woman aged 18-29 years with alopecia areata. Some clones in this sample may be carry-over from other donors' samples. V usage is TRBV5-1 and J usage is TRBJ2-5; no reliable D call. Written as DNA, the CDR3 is TGCGCCAGCAGCTTGGAGCCTCACGGATACCAAGAGACCCAGTACTTC. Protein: CASSLEPHGYQETQYF.